A single sample gave rise to the 28 T cell receptor beta chains below, sequenced in a study of T cells in Graves' hyperthyroidism and ophthalmopathy. Using RNA transcripts as the source, TCR beta CDR3 regions were amplified. HTBI primers were employed in a first-round RT-PCR of the TCR CDR3. TCRdb redid the calling of the multiplex PCR reads with MiXCR, one entry per CDR3 protein. The table includes approximately 690,000 distinct CDR3 sequences, about 14% detected once. Sequencing input: blood. These receptors originate from a woman between 50 and 59 years old with Graves' ophthalmopathy.

This clonotype has at least ten counts. This chain uses TRBV30 with TRBJ1-1; D gene unclear. The CDR3 has 13 residues. Germline values: CDR1 GTSNPN, CDR2 SVGIG (reference sequence). Trimming took off 2 bases at V and 5 bases at J, with 12 bases between the two ends. The CDR3, as DNA: TGTGCCTGGAGTACAGATACCCCAACTGAAGCTTTCTTT. Encoded protein: CAWSTDTPTEAFF.

This clonotype was seen at least ten times. The chain links TRBV7-9 to TRBJ2-5; TRBD1 matches 11 bases. The CDR3 length is 15 residues. V was clipped by 5 bases and J by 5 bases; unmatched bases: 7. Germline CDR1 reads SEHNR; CDR2 reads FQNEAQ (reference sequence). The CDR3 protein is CASSPWTGGEETQYF. DNA of the CDR3: TGTGCCAGCAGCCCGTGGACAGGGGGCGAGGAGACCCAGTACTTC.

This clonotype appeared many times. The CDR3: CASSYGTTGTDEQYF. The CDR3 nucleotides read TGTGCCAGCAGCTATGGGACGACAGGGACCGACGAGCAGTACTTC. This chain connects TRBV11-3 to TRBJ2-7; 7 bases align to TRBD1. CDR1 SGHNT and CDR2 YENEEA come from the germline V gene. With 4 bases clipped from V and 5 bases from J, the junction kept 11 bases outside the gene matches. This CDR3 is built from 15 residues.

In its sample, this clonotype was seen many times. One end of the junction does not line up with germline, which may come from a read error. The chain joins TRBV7-7 to TRBJ2-7, with D possibly being TRBD1 or TRBD2 (6 bases each). Germline V gives CDR1 SSHAT, CDR2 FNYEAQ (reference sequence). CDR3 length: 15 amino acids. The CDR3 nucleotides are TGTGCTAGCAGCTTAGGGGGGCCGAAATCTAGCGAGCAGTACTTC. It is translated as CASSLGGPKSSEQYF.

This clonotype was counted between two and nine times. The V and J genes are TRBV7-2 and TRBJ1-3; D is ambiguous. Per germline, CDR1 SGHTA and CDR2 FQGNSA. V shed 5 bases and J shed 6 bases, with 8 bases lying between them. There are 12 residues in the CDR3. CDR3 coding DNA: TGTGCCAGCAGCCCCCGACCAAACACCATATATTTT. Encoded protein: CASSPRPNTIYF. Looking up the rest from reference TRBV7-2 and TRBJ1-3 gives the full variable domain: GAGVSQSPSNKVTEKGKDVELRCDPISGHTALYWYRQSLGQGLEFLIYFQGNSAPDKSGLPSDRFSAERTGGSVSTLTIQRTQQEDSAVYLCASSPRPNTIYFGEGSWLTVV.

This chain uses TRBV19 with TRBJ2-5; D not certain. V dropped 7 bases and J dropped 2 bases, with 17 bases sitting between them. Germline loops: CDR1 LNHDA, CDR2 SQIVND (reference sequence). This CDR3 has 15 residues. CDR3 DNA: TGTGCCAGTAAAGGTTTCAACCACCCTCAAGAGACCCAGTACTTC. It specifies CASKGFNHPQETQYF. The complete variable domain, with remaining parts taken from reference TRBV19 and TRBJ2-5, reads DGGITQSPKYLFRKEGQNVTLSCEQNLNHDAMYWYRQDPGQGLRLIYYSQIVNDFQKGDIAEGYSVSREKKESFPLTVTSAQKNPTAFYLCASKGFNHPQETQYFGPGTRLLVL.

There are many counts of this clonotype. The chain recombines TRBV7-2 with TRBJ2-1; 9 nucleotides agree with TRBD2. CDR1 and CDR2 from the germline V gene are SGHTA and FQGNSA. V gave up 0 bases and J gave up 0 bases; unmatched junction bases: 3. The CDR3 has 17 residues. The CDR3 DNA reads TGTGCCAGCAGCTTAGCGCCTAGCGGGATCTCCTACAATGAGCAGTTCTTC. It is translated as CASSLAPSGISYNEQFF.

This clonotype was seen a few times. The chain couples TRBV12-3 or TRBV12-4 to TRBJ1-5; D may be TRBD1 (6 bases). The V gene lost 6 bases and the J gene lost 0 bases, with 12 bases spanning the gap. The CDR3 runs to 15 residues. In DNA, the CDR3 is TGTGCCAGCAGGAGGACAGCATATAGCAATCAGCCCCAGCATTTT. Translated: CASRRTAYSNQPQHF.

This clonotype was observed a handful of times. The rearrangement uses TRBV6-2 or TRBV6-3 and TRBJ1-2; TRBD1 aligns across 12 bases. Germline loops: CDR1 MNHEY, CDR2 SVGEGT. J lost 7 bases, V lost 2 bases, and 8 bases had no gene match. This CDR3 spans 16 amino acids. CDR3 bases: TGTGCCAGCAGTTACGAACCGGGACAGGGGGCGCCTGGCTACACCTTC. Protein product: CASSYEPGQGAPGYTF.

The rearrangement links TRBV24-1 to TRBJ1-5; D ambiguous. The germline V gene has CDR1 KGHDR and CDR2 SFDVKD. The CDR3 has 14 residues. With 0 bases removed from V and 4 bases from J, the gap between germline ends came to 6 bases. The CDR3 is CATSDLMVNQPQHF. CDR3 nucleotide sequence: TGTGCCACCAGTGATTTGATGGTAAATCAGCCCCAGCATTTT.

The chain links TRBV5-1 to TRBJ2-3, with TRBD1 matching over 7 bases. This CDR3 contains 15 residues. Unmatched junction bases numbered 7, after V lost 3 bases and J lost 3 bases. The germline CDR1 and CDR2 sequences are SGHRS and YFSETQ. CDR3 amino acids: CASSSRPQGTDTQYF. Here the CDR3 DNA reads TGCGCCAGCAGCTCCAGGCCACAGGGGACAGATACGCAGTATTTT.

This clonotype was detected many times. The chain links TRBV28 to TRBJ1-5; TRBD1 aligns across 7 bases. J gave up 4 bases and V 5 bases, and 8 bases lay outside the gene matches. The CDR3 has 15 residues. Per the germline V gene, CDR1 is MDHEN and CDR2 is SYDVKM. CDR3 sequence: CASSEPGQLNQPQHF. The DNA for the CDR3 is TGTGCCAGCAGTGAACCGGGACAGCTTAATCAGCCCCAGCATTTT.

This clonotype was counted only a few times. The CDR3 is CSAPLAGGDEQFF. Here the CDR3 DNA reads TGCAGTGCCCCCCTAGCGGGAGGGGATGAGCAGTTCTTC. This sequence joins TRBV20-1 and TRBJ2-1, with 12 bases lining up with TRBD2. The CDR3 consists of 13 residues. The germline V gene has CDR1 DFQATT and CDR2 SNEGSKA (reference sequence). V was pared by 6 bases and J by 8 bases, with 5 bases of the junction left unmatched.

This clonotype was detected ten times or more. V usage is TRBV12-3 or TRBV12-4 and J usage is TRBJ2-1; 10 nucleotides match TRBD2. This CDR3 contains 15 residues. With V trimmed by 7 bases and J by 4 bases, 7 bases remained unmatched. CDR3 sequence (DNA): TGTGCCAGCAAATTACTAGCGGGGCCATACAATGAGCAGTTCTTC. This codes for CASKLLAGPYNEQFF.

This clonotype was detected ten times or more. The chain links TRBV18 to TRBJ2-5, with D unresolved. Trimming removed 4 bases at V and 4 bases at J, with 7 bases between. The CDR3 loop spans 12 amino acids. The germline CDR1 and CDR2 sequences are KGHSH and LQKENI. The CDR3 loop reads CASSLSAETQYF. In DNA form, the CDR3 reads TGTGCCAGCTCACTTTCGGCAGAGACCCAGTACTTC.

This clonotype was found a few times. The rearrangement links TRBV5-1 to TRBJ2-3; 12 bases align to TRBD2. CDR1 is SGHRS and CDR2 is YFSETQ in the germline V gene. This CDR3 comprises 14 residues. After removal of 3 bases from V and 6 bases from J, the junction contained 2 bases not matched to a gene. CDR3 DNA sequence: TGCGCCAGCAGCTACGGGACTAGCGGGGATACGCAGTATTTT. Amino acids: CASSYGTSGDTQYF.

This clonotype was picked up a small number of times. The rearrangement joins TRBV6-2 or TRBV6-3 to TRBJ2-1, with a weak D call TRBD2 (5 bases). CDR3 size: 19 residues. Germline lookup yields CDR1 MNHEY and CDR2 SVGEGT. Trimming removed 6 bases at V and 3 bases at J, with 27 bases between. The CDR3 sequence: CASSLSRRGLQNFYNEQFF. The CDR3 DNA follows: TGTGCCAGCAGCCTCTCCCGGAGAGGACTCCAAAACTTCTACAATGAGCAGTTCTTC.

V is TRBV7-8 and J is TRBJ1-5; D might be TRBD1 (5 bases). Germline-derived CDR1 and CDR2 are SGHVS and FQNEAQ. The CDR3 sequence is 13 residues long. Trimming stripped 7 bases from V and 2 bases from J, with 9 bases between. The CDR3, as DNA: TGTGCCAGCATGCGGGACCGCAATCAGCCCCAGCATTTT. It specifies CASMRDRNQPQHF.

This clonotype has ten or more counts. The V and J genes are TRBV28 and TRBJ1-5; no clear D gene. CDR3 length equals 12 residues. Germline V CDR1 and CDR2: MDHEN, SYDVKM. V was cut by 3 bases and J by 5 bases, with 5 bases left in between. The CDR3 loop is CASSFSDQPQHF. The CDR3 nucleotides are TGTGCCAGCAGTTTCAGCGATCAGCCCCAGCATTTT.

This clonotype appeared many times. The chain has TRBV5-1 and TRBJ2-7; D is ambiguous. With 8 bases removed from V and 0 bases from J, the gap between germline ends came to 12 bases. The germline V gene encodes CDR1 SGHRS and CDR2 YFSETQ. CDR3 length: 13 residues. In nucleotides, the CDR3 is TGCGCCAGTGCTCGGACGAGCTCCTACGAGCAGTACTTC. It yields the protein CASARTSSYEQYF.

Ten or more counts support this clonotype. The junction departs from germline at one end; a sequencing error may be responsible. This chain uses TRBV7-7 with TRBJ2-1, with D unresolved. CDR3 length: 13 amino acids. Germline values: CDR1 SSHAT, CDR2 FNYEAQ (reference sequence). This chain's CDR3 is CASSLTTYNEQFF. The CDR3 coding sequence is TGTGCTAGCAGCTTAACAACATACAATGAGCAGTTCTTC. The full variable domain, completed using reference TRBV7-7 and TRBJ2-1, is GAGVSQSPRYKVTKRGQDVTLRCDPISSHATLYWYQQALGQGPEFLTYFNYEAQPDKSGLPSDRFSAERPEGSISTLTIQRTEQRDSAMYRCASSLTTYNEQFFGPGTRLTVL.

This clonotype was detected ten times or more. The rearrangement links TRBV7-2 to TRBJ1-5; D unclear. In germline, CDR1 is SGHTA, CDR2 FQGNSA. V lost 3 bases and J 5 bases, leaving 11 bases between the germline ends. The CDR3 has 14 amino acids. This chain's CDR3 is CASSFLPPDQPQHF. For the CDR3, the DNA is TGTGCCAGCAGCTTTTTGCCCCCCGATCAGCCCCAGCATTTT.

This clonotype has a count of ten or more. The genes are TRBV20-1 and TRBJ2-3; 8 positions match TRBD2. The V and J ends lost 5 bases and 2 bases, in that order; junction bases with no gene match: 6. Germline values: CDR1 DFQATT, CDR2 SNEGSKA (reference sequence). This CDR3 is 14 amino acids long. The CDR3 region is CSARKRGNTDTQYF. Written as DNA, the CDR3 is TGCAGTGCTCGGAAGCGGGGGAACACAGATACGCAGTATTTT.

On this clonotype itself: A read error may explain this, as a much larger clone is one base away. J is TRBJ2-1 and V is TRBV29-1, with D perhaps TRBD2 (6 bases). From germline, CDR1 is SQVTM and CDR2 ANQGSEA. Trimming cost V 6 bases and J 1 base, with 16 bases left between them. CDR3 length equals 15 residues. The CDR3 is CSVIPGVLSYNEQFF. CDR3 nucleotide sequence: TGCAGCGTCATACCGGGGGTTCTTTCCTACAATGAGCAGTTCTTC.

Ten or more counts support this clonotype. J is TRBJ2-3 and V is TRBV29-1; 8 bases match TRBD1. J gave up 2 bases and V 4 bases, and 5 bases lay outside the gene matches. The length of the CDR3 is 14 residues. Germline CDR1 reads SQVTM; CDR2 reads ANQGSEA. The DNA of the CDR3 is TGCAGCGTTGCTCAGGGGGCGGACACAGATACGCAGTATTTT. It codes for CSVAQGADTDTQYF.

The chain carries TRBV7-3 and TRBJ2-1; D is unclear. The CDR3 contains 15 residues. Trimming removed 0 bases at V and 7 bases at J, with 13 bases between. Per the germline V gene, CDR1 is SGHTA and CDR2 is FQGTGA. The CDR3 coding sequence is TGTGCCAGCAGCTTAACGTTAACCCAAATTAATGAGCAGTTCTTC. This codes for CASSLTLTQINEQFF.

This clonotype was recorded at least ten times. V gene TRBV2 combines with J gene TRBJ1-1; D possibly corresponds to TRBD1 (6 bases). CDR1 SNHLY and CDR2 FYNNEI come from the germline V gene. Trimming took 7 bases from V and 0 from J, leaving 12 bases between them. CDR3 size: 14 residues. CDR3 sequence: CASIHRVLNTEAFF. CDR3 nucleotide sequence: TGTGCCAGCATTCACAGGGTGCTGAACACTGAAGCTTTCTTT.

The V gene is TRBV24-1, the J gene TRBJ2-4; D is possibly TRBD2 (6 bases). Germline CDR1 reads KGHDR; CDR2 reads SFDVKD. The CDR3 runs to 14 residues. Trimming took 3 bases from V and 6 from J, leaving 11 bases between them. The CDR3 DNA follows: TGTGCCACCAGTGATCCTGGGCGGGGAAACATTCAGTACTTC. Amino acids: CATSDPGRGNIQYF.